This paragraph reports one T cell receptor (beta chain). These data are taken from a study of blood T cell repertoires in COVID-19. Study in general: Sources were T cells, B-cell-depleted T cells, or PBMCs; the material itself was cDNA or gDNA.

The ends were cut back, 3 bases at V and 1 base at J, with 7 bases in the middle. The length of the CDR3 is 13 residues. Germline V gene sequence: CDR1 MNHEY, CDR2 SVGEGT. Here immunoSEQ multiplex PCR was the method, and the copy in TCRdb shows in-frame clones only, minus some. The sample holds fewer than 70,000 clones, around four fifths seen once. Sequenced material: peripheral blood. This sequence was found in a human donor in a cohort sampled during active COVID-19. The chain is built from TRBV6-2 or TRBV6-3 and TRBJ2-7, with a tentative D call TRBD2 (6 bases). The CDR3 is CASSYRGSYEQYF. The CDR3 nucleotides are TGTGCCAGCAGTTATCGGGGGTCCTACGAGCAGTACTTC.